This TCR beta chain comes out of a study of Graves' ophthalmopathy and Graves' hyperthyroidism. Study summary: Untreated patients at initial diagnosis provided peripheral blood.

Findings and caveats of the study: The model predicted progression of ophthalmopathy with a sensitivity of more than 60%, and its specificity was 72% to 80%.

As for this clonotype: The antigen remains undetermined.

With a duration under 3 months, ophthalmopathy in the donors showed moderate-to-severe activity, CAS ≥3 and NOSPECS ≥4. Uncontrolled infections, pregnancy, lactation or other autoimmune diseases led to patient exclusion. The study amplified TCR beta CDR3 regions using RNA transcripts. An initial RT-PCR round employing HTBI primers preceded a second-round multiplex PCR. TCRdb independently ran MiXCR on the multiplex PCR reads; one entry per CDR3 protein. The sample consists of some 250,000 distinct CDR3 sequences, around 50% of them appearing once. Germline values: CDR1 LGHNT, CDR2 FRNRAP. The V end lost 2 bases, the J end lost 3 bases, and 1 base lay between the germline ends. The CDR3 is made up of 12 amino acids.

The origin of this receptor is an adult man with Graves' ophthalmopathy. Sequences were obtained from peripheral blood. The chain links TRBV12-5 to TRBJ2-2, with no clear D. CDR3 nucleotide sequence: TGTGCTAGTGGTTTGTACACCGGGGAGCTGTTTTTT. Protein sequence: CASGLYTGELFF.